The text below deals with one T cell receptor (beta chain). Its antigen is not identified. As TCR cDNA was made by 5'RACE template switching, a universal primer site and UMIs were added. TCRdb analysed the 5' RACE reads with MiXCR anew, one entry per CDR3 protein. This sample yields about 300,000 distinct CDR3 sequences, of which 6.5% to 8.5% are seen a single time; about 18% belongs to the top ten. This CDR3 region has 15 residues. Trimming stripped 8 bases from V and 0 bases from J, with 16 bases between. Per germline, CDR1 SGHRS and CDR2 YFSETQ. This sample was taken from a study of T cells after yellow fever vaccination. Regarding the study as a whole: A faster peak, day 5 versus 15, was reached by the weaker secondary response.

The clonotype comes from a man between 18 and 35 years old who received the YFV17D yellow fever vaccine. The chain couples TRBV5-1 to TRBJ2-3; D unresolved. Sequenced here: PBMCs, sampled about 49 days after the first yellow fever vaccination. Here the CDR3 reads CASYPTGASTDTQYF. The CDR3 DNA is TGCGCCAGTTACCCCACCGGAGCAAGCACAGATACGCAGTATTTT. The complete variable domain, with remaining parts taken from reference TRBV5-1 and TRBJ2-3, reads KAGVTQTPRYLIKTRGQQVTLSCSPISGHRSVSWYQQTPGQGLQFLFEYFSETQRNKGNFPGRFSGRQFSNSRSEMNVSTLELGDSALYLCASYPTGASTDTQYFGPGTRLTVL.